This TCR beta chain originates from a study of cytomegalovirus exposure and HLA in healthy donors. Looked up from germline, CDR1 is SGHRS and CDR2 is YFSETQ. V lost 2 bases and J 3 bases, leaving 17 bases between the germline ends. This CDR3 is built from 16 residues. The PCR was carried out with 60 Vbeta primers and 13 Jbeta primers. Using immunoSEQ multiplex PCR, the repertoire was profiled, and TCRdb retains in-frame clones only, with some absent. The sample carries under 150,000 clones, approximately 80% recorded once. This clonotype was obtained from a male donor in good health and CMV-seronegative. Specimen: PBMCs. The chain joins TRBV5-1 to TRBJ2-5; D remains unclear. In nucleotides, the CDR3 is TGCGCCAGCAGCTTAGTGCTGCACAGACCCGAAGAGACCCAGTACTTC. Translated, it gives CASSLVLHRPEETQYF.